The sample holds many counts of the clone carrying this T cell receptor beta chain. Antigen unknown. The V end lost 5 bases, the J end lost 1 base, and 9 bases lay between the germline ends. CDR1 and CDR2 (germline): SEHNR, FQNEAQ (reference sequence). The CDR3 runs to 14 residues. TCRdb re-analysed the 5' RACE reads in MiXCR, keeping a single row per CDR3 protein. The sample has 170,000 or so distinct CDR3 sequences, roughly a tenth seen once. This record belongs to a study of T cells after yellow fever vaccination. Study background: Each low-cell-number fraction was prepared by means of SMART-Seq v4 Ultra Low Input. Notes on the study in general: A minor fraction of clonotypes spanned both CD4 and CD8 compartments. Post-booster repertoires again held most primary-vaccination clones (roughly 95% CD4, about 88% CD8).

This chain joins TRBV7-9 and TRBJ2-4, with D maybe TRBD1 (5 bases). The clonotype originates from a man younger than 30 who received the YFV17D yellow fever vaccine. The input for sequencing was CD8+ T cells sorted from PBMCs, taken 45 days after the yellow fever booster vaccination. The CDR3 is CASSPDTAKNIQYF. In DNA, the CDR3 is TGTGCCAGCAGCCCGGACACGGCCAAAAACATTCAGTACTTC.